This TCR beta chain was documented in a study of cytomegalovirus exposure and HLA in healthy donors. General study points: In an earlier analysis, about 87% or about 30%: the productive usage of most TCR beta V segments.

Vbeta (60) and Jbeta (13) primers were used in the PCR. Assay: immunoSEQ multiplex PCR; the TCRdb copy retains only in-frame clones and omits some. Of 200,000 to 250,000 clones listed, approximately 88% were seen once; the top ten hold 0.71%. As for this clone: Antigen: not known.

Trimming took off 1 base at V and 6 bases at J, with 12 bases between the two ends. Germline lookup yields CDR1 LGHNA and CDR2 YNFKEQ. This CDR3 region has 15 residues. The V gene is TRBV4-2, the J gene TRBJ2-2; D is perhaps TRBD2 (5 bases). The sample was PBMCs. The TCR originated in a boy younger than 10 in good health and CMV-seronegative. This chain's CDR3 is CASSQGLAGSGELFF. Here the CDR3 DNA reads TGTGCCAGCAGCCAAGGTCTAGCAGGCTCCGGGGAGCTGTTTTTT.